This paragraph covers one T cell receptor (beta chain) sequence. Its antigen is as yet unknown. Proliferating CFSE-low MLR cells were sequenced to define alloreactive TCRbeta sequences. Pre-transplant recipient cells responded to graft donor PBMCs, splenocytes, lymph-node cells, or third-party PBMCs. This sample stems from a study of T cell clones after liver transplantation. Trimming cost V 5 bases and J 6 bases, with 11 bases left between them. In germline, CDR1 is SGHAT, CDR2 FQNNGV. The CDR3 consists of 12 residues. Repertoires were generated with immunoSEQ multiplex PCR, while TCRdb's copy carries only in-frame clones and drops some. The sample contains about 2,900 clones, roughly 25% of which appear only once.

Sequences were obtained from CD4+ T cells from PBMCs cultured with third-party cells. The gene calls are TRBV11-2 and TRBJ2-7; D call uncertain. The receptor was derived from a human patient who received a liver transplant. Some T cells may have originated in the graft donor. The CDR3 DNA follows: TGTGCCAGCAGCGCTGTGGTGGGCGAGCAGTACTTC. Translation: CASSAVVGEQYF.